The 20 T cell receptor beta chains reported below all come from one sample, sequenced in a study of blood T cell repertoires in COVID-19. Clones were sequenced by immunoSEQ multiplex PCR, and TCRdb holds only the in-frame ones, with some missing. The sample yields 99,000 or so clones, roughly 80% seen once. Input material: peripheral blood. The source of these receptors is a woman at least 80 years old with acute or convalescent COVID-19.

This clone was seen once. The V gene is TRBV10-1, the J gene TRBJ2-3, with D unclear. The CDR3 totals 11 residues. CDR1 WNHNN and CDR2 SYGVQD come from the germline V gene (reference sequence). Trimming left V 6 bases short and J 5 bases short, with 6 bases between. CDR3 residues: CASSREDTQYF. For the CDR3, the DNA is TGCGCCAGCAGCCGAGAAGATACGCAGTATTTT.

This clone was seen ten or more times. This sample also contains other DNA sequences that code for the same CDR3. The V and J genes are TRBV19 and TRBJ1-5, with a possible D match to TRBD1 (6 bases). The germline V and J ends were trimmed by 5 bases and 2 bases, with 13 bases remaining between them. The CDR3 loop spans 15 amino acids. Germline assignment: CDR1 LNHDA and CDR2 SQIVND (reference sequence). The chain's CDR3 is CASSWQGSGNQPQHF. In nucleotides, the CDR3 is TGTGCCAGTAGTTGGCAGGGGTCGGGCAATCAGCCCCAGCATTTT.

V gene TRBV7-2 combines with J gene TRBJ1-2, with D perhaps matching TRBD1 (5 bases). V shed 0 bases and J shed 7 bases, with 9 bases lying between them. This CDR3 region has 13 residues. Per the germline V gene, CDR1 is SGHTA and CDR2 is FQGNSA. The CDR3, as DNA: TGTGCCAGCAGCTTAGCAGGGAGGGGTGGCTACACCTTC. Translating it yields CASSLAGRGGYTF.

A remark on this clone: A much larger clonotype is one base distant, so this may be a read error. The sample holds other DNA sequences that translate to the same CDR3. This chain connects TRBV12-3 or TRBV12-4 to TRBJ2-7; a weak D match, TRBD1 (5 bases). With 6 bases removed from V and 3 bases from J, the gap between germline ends came to 9 bases. The CDR3 has 12 amino acids. In DNA form, the CDR3 reads TGTGCCAGCAGCCCCGACAGCTACGAGCAGTACTTC. This sequence encodes CASSPDSYEQYF.

This chain connects TRBV6-5 to TRBJ2-1; D may be TRBD2 (5 bases). Looked up from germline, CDR1 is MNHEY and CDR2 is SVGAGI. V lost 7 bases to trimming and J lost 5 bases, with 12 bases between them. The CDR3 has 13 amino acids. In nucleotides, the CDR3 is TGTGCCAGCACCGAGGGAAGGCACAATGAGCAGTTCTTC. It is translated as CASTEGRHNEQFF.

Only a few counts were recorded for this clone. The J gene is TRBJ2-7, the V gene TRBV27; 12 bases agree with TRBD2. The CDR3 has 15 residues. Trimming at V came to 0 bases and at J to 6 bases, leaving 3 bases not matched to a gene. Germline V CDR1 and CDR2: MNHEY, SMNVEV (reference sequence). In nucleotides, the CDR3 is TGTGCCAGCAGTTTATCACCTAGCGGGAGGGGCGAGCAGTACTTC. It is translated as CASSLSPSGRGEQYF.

This clone was found a few times. This chain joins TRBV9 and TRBJ2-5; no reliable D call. The V and J ends lost 1 base and 2 bases respectively, with 9 bases between them. Germline CDR1 SGDLS, CDR2 YYNGEE. The CDR3 consists of 14 residues. The CDR3: CASSVSGQQETQYF. CDR3 bases: TGTGCCAGCAGCGTAAGTGGGCAGCAAGAGACCCAGTACTTC.

V gene TRBV19 combines with J gene TRBJ2-5; 8 nucleotides agree with TRBD1. Germline trimming cut 2 bases from V and 4 bases from J; bases unmatched to any gene: 3. This CDR3 spans 14 amino acids. Germline CDR1 LNHDA, CDR2 SQIVND (reference sequence). In DNA form, the CDR3 reads TGTGCCAGTAGTATAAGACAGGGGCGAGAGACCCAGTACTTC. Its protein is CASSIRQGRETQYF.

This chain connects TRBV11-3 to TRBJ2-7; D is uncertain. The V end lost 2 bases, the J end lost 3 bases, and 8 bases lay between the germline ends. The CDR3 has 13 amino acids. Germline V gene sequence: CDR1 SGHNT, CDR2 YENEEA. The CDR3 loop reads CASSLSGFYEQYV. In nucleotides, the CDR3 is TGTGCCAGCAGCTTATCGGGTTTCTACGAGCAGTACGTC.

The chain links TRBV10-1 to TRBJ2-7; D is perhaps TRBD2 (6 bases). CDR1 and CDR2 (germline): WNHNN, SYGVQD (reference sequence). The CDR3 spans 13 residues. Trimming left V 0 bases short and J 6 bases short, with 9 bases between. CDR3 in DNA: TGCGCCAGCAGTGAGTCTCGGGGAGGCGAGCAGTACTTC. Translated, it gives CASSESRGGEQYF.

The V and J genes are TRBV4-1 and TRBJ1-2; D may be TRBD1 (6 bases). Germline V CDR1 and CDR2: MGHRA, YSYEKL. The V end was cut by 0 bases, the J end by 6 bases, with 11 bases between. This CDR3 comprises 14 residues. As DNA, the CDR3 is TGCGCCAGCAGCCAAGATCGGGGGGGCGATGGCTACACCTTC. This sequence encodes CASSQDRGGDGYTF.

The chain uses TRBV5-1 and TRBJ2-5; 10 nucleotides line up with TRBD2. The CDR3 has 16 residues. Per the germline V gene, CDR1 is SGHRS and CDR2 is YFSETQ. V lost 0 bases and J lost 1; bases outside the gene matches: 3. DNA for the CDR3: TGCGCCAGCAGCTTGGGGACTAGCGGAATCCAAGAGACCCAGTACTTC. Translation: CASSLGTSGIQETQYF.

This sequence joins TRBV14 and TRBJ1-3; D is unresolved. The germline gives CDR1 SGHDN, CDR2 FVKESK. The ends were cut back, 4 bases at V and 4 bases at J, with 11 bases in the middle. The CDR3 runs to 14 residues. CDR3 sequence reads: CASSLNLRGNTIYF. The DNA for the CDR3 is TGTGCCAGCAGCCTCAACCTCAGGGGAAACACCATATATTTT.

The CDR3 DNA reads TGTGCCAGCAGCCAAGTGAGCGGGAGTGCAGCAGATACGCAGTATTTT. This sequence encodes CASSQVSGSAADTQYF. V usage is TRBV4-2 and J usage is TRBJ2-3, with 8 bases identical to TRBD2. The V segment lost 1 base and the J segment 4 bases; nucleotides outside the gene matches: 7. Looked up from germline, CDR1 is LGHNA and CDR2 is YNFKEQ. The CDR3 consists of 16 residues.

The J gene is TRBJ2-1, the V gene TRBV11-2; TRBD2 matches 7 bases. The germline CDR1 and CDR2 sequences are SGHAT and FQNNGV. V shed 5 bases, J shed 7 bases, and the junction held 5 bases outside the gene matches. The CDR3 totals 13 residues. CDR3 amino acids: CASSVTSRNEQFF. The CDR3 DNA reads TGTGCCAGCAGCGTGACTAGCAGGAATGAGCAGTTCTTC. The whole variable domain, filled in from reference TRBV11-2 and TRBJ2-1, reads EAGVAQSPRYKIIEKRQSVAFWCNPISGHATLYWYQQILGQGPKLLIQFQNNGVVDDSQLPKDRFSAERLKGVDSTLKIQPAKLEDSAVYLCASSVTSRNEQFFGPGTRLTVL.

In DNA, the CDR3 is TGTGCCAGCAGCCCAGGACAGGACTCTGGAAACACCATATATTTT. Protein: CASSPGQDSGNTIYF. V usage is TRBV5-6 and J usage is TRBJ1-3; 7 bases fit TRBD1. This CDR3 contains 15 residues. The ends lost 4 bases at V and 0 bases at J; junction bases unmatched: 4. Germline V gives CDR1 SGHDT, CDR2 YYEEEE.

V usage is TRBV5-1 and J usage is TRBJ1-6; 10 bases map to TRBD1. In germline, CDR1 is SGHRS, CDR2 YFSETQ. CDR3 length equals 14 residues. Trimming removed 4 bases from V and 9 bases from J; junction bases left unmatched: 4. The CDR3 sequence: CASSLRDRGSPLHF. CDR3 DNA: TGCGCCAGCAGCCTCCGGGACAGGGGTTCACCCCTCCACTTT.

This clone was observed a few times. The CDR3 is CASSLEMGQSSYEQYF. In nucleotides, the CDR3 is TGTGCCAGCAGCTTGGAAATGGGACAGAGTTCCTACGAGCAGTACTTC. The V gene is TRBV5-6, the J gene TRBJ2-7, with 7 bases matching TRBD1. Unmatched junction bases numbered 7, after V lost 0 bases and J lost 1 base. Germline-derived CDR1 and CDR2 are SGHDT and YYEEEE. This CDR3 has 16 amino acids.

The chain combines TRBV19 with TRBJ2-1, with TRBD2 matching 10 bases. Unmatched junction bases numbered 8, after V lost 7 bases and J lost 2 bases. The CDR3 has 16 residues. Germline V gene data show CDR1 as LNHDA and CDR2 as SQIVND (reference sequence). CDR3 residues: CASKLAGRGTYNEQFF. The CDR3 DNA follows: TGTGCCAGTAAACTAGCGGGAAGGGGCACCTACAATGAGCAGTTCTTC.

In the case of this clone: Within the sample, other DNA sequences also encode this same CDR3. The rearrangement uses TRBV6-5 and TRBJ1-5, with D perhaps TRBD1 (6 bases). V shed 5 bases and J shed 4 bases, with 12 bases lying between them. The germline V gene has CDR1 MNHEY and CDR2 SVGAGI. The CDR3 spans 14 residues. The CDR3 sequence: CASSRRGGNQPQHF. CDR3 sequence (DNA): TGTGCCAGCAGTCGGAGGGGGGGGAATCAGCCCCAGCATTTT.